The 8 T cell receptor beta chains below all came from one sample that was sequenced in a study of shared clonotypes between healthy human individuals. Naive CD8 cells, CD45RO-negative and positively selected for CCR7, excluded terminally differentiated effector memory CD45RA+ cells. The assay was immunoSEQ multiplex PCR, and TCRdb's table has in-frame clones only and misses some. The sample yields around 2,100,000 clones, roughly 94% seen once. Material: naive CD8+ T cells sorted from blood. The receptor source for this set is a man younger than 35 in good health.

This CDR3 is CASSLTMDNYNEQFF. CDR3 nucleotides: TGTGCCAGCAGTCTTACTATGGACAACTACAATGAGCAGTTCTTC. The J gene is TRBJ2-1, the V gene TRBV27; D is perhaps TRBD1 (5 bases). Between the trimmed V and J ends, which lost 5 bases and 3 bases, there was a span of 14 bases. Germline V CDR1 and CDR2: MNHEY, SMNVEV (reference sequence). This CDR3 region has 15 residues.

J is TRBJ1-1 and V is TRBV13, with D uncertain. The V gene's germline CDR1 is PRHDT and CDR2 FYEKMQ (reference sequence). The germline V and J ends were trimmed by 2 bases and 1 base, with 17 bases remaining between them. This CDR3 has 17 amino acids. The CDR3 nucleotides read TGTGCCAGCAGCTTATCCCCCCGGGTTGATACGAACACTGAAGCTTTCTTT. It codes for CASSLSPRVDTNTEAFF.

This clone was seen a handful of times. This chain links TRBV7-9 with TRBJ1-6; D ambiguous. The CDR3 is 13 residues long. The germline V and J ends were trimmed by 5 bases and 10 bases, with 12 bases remaining between them. Germline assignment: CDR1 SEHNR and CDR2 FQNEAQ (reference sequence). CDR3 sequence: CASSPPLESPLHF. CDR3 nucleotide sequence: TGTGCCAGCAGCCCCCCATTGGAATCACCCCTCCACTTT. Drawing the rest from reference TRBV7-9 and TRBJ1-6, the complete variable domain is DTGVSQNPRHKITKRGQNVTFRCDPISEHNRLYWYRQTLGQGPEFLTYFQNEAQLEKSRLLSDRFSAERPKGSFSTLEIQRTEQGDSAMYLCASSPPLESPLHFGNGTRLTVT.

V and J are TRBV11-2 and TRBJ1-3; 12 positions match TRBD1. The CDR3 runs to 16 residues. V trimming: 1 base; J trimming: 7 bases; junction bases outside the gene matches: 5. Germline-derived CDR1 and CDR2 are SGHAT and FQNNGV. CDR3 sequence reads: CASSLGRGQGANTIYF. The CDR3 nucleotides read TGTGCCAGCAGCTTAGGCCGGGGACAGGGGGCCAACACCATATATTTT.

The J gene is TRBJ2-3, the V gene TRBV5-6, with D tentatively TRBD1 (5 bases). The CDR3 runs to 16 residues. CDR1 and CDR2 (germline): SGHDT, YYEEEE. Trimming removed 6 bases from V and 0 bases from J, with 17 bases in between. The CDR3: CASIEFLGDSTDTQYF. Written as DNA, the CDR3 is TGTGCCAGCATCGAATTTTTAGGGGATAGCACAGATACGCAGTATTTT.

This chain uses TRBV25-1 with TRBJ2-1, with 11 bases identical to TRBD2. The ends lost 1 base at V and 5 bases at J; junction bases unmatched: 4. CDR3 length: 16 amino acids. Germline values: CDR1 MGHDK, CDR2 SYGVNS. CDR3 DNA: TGTGCCAGCAGTGAATTCCTAGCGGGGGGCCACAATGAGCAGTTCTTC. Translating gives CASSEFLAGGHNEQFF.

This chain links TRBV6-5 with TRBJ1-5; D is perhaps TRBD1 (5 bases). Per the germline V gene, CDR1 is MNHEY and CDR2 is SVGAGI. This CDR3 is 12 amino acids long. Trimming stripped 2 bases from V and 8 bases from J, with 7 bases between. The CDR3 region has the DNA TGTGCCAGCAGTTACGGGGGGGAGCCCCAGCATTTT. It specifies CASSYGGEPQHF.

The CDR3 DNA is TGCGCCAGCAGTGAGCCCCCGCAGGCGGGAGGCTACACCTTC. Protein: CASSEPPQAGGYTF. The gene calls are TRBV10-2 and TRBJ1-2, with D unclear. Trimming shortened V by 2 bases and J by 8 bases, and 15 bases separated the two germline ends. This CDR3 contains 14 residues. Looked up from germline, CDR1 is WSHSY and CDR2 is SAAADI.